This section outlines one T cell receptor beta chain sequence together with its context. What it recognizes is unknown. The sample belongs to a study of early T cells in non-severe SARS-CoV-2 infection. Study-wide results and caveats: Anti-spike CD8 responses were favored by VDJdb matching, which missed private and CD4 specificities.

Germline CDR1 and CDR2: SGHNT and YYREEE (reference sequence). CDR3 length: 15 residues. Trimming removed 4 bases at V and 0 bases at J, with 13 bases between. Each CDR3 protein gets one entry after TCRdb re-called the 5' RACE reads with MiXCR. This table has tens of thousands of distinct CDR3 sequences, approximately 13% appearing once. The gene calls are TRBV5-4 and TRBJ1-2; D remains unclear. The source material was whole blood. The sequence was obtained from an adult who was a healthcare worker with PCR-confirmed SARS-CoV-2 infection or an uninfected control (not recorded which). CDR3 nucleotide sequence: TGTGCCAGCAGCACGTTTGACCGGGCTAACTATGGCTACACCTTC. It codes for CASSTFDRANYGYTF.